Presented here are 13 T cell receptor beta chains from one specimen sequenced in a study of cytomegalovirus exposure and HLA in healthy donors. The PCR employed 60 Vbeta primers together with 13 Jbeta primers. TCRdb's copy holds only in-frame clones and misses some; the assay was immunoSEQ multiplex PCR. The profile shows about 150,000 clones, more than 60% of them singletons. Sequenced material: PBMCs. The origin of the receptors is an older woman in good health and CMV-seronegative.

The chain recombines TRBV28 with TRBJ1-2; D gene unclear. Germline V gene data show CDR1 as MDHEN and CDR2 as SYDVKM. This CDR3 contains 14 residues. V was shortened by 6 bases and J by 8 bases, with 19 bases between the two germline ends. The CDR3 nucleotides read TGTGCCAGCAGCAGCGCACCCCAAAGCTACGGCTACACCTTC. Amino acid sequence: CASSSAPQSYGYTF.

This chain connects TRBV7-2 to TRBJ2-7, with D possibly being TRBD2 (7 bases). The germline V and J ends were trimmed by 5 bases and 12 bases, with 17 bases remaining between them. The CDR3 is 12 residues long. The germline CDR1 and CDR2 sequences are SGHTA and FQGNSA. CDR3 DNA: TGTGCCAGCAGCCCCGCCTCGGGGGGCTTGTACTTC. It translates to CASSPASGGLYF.

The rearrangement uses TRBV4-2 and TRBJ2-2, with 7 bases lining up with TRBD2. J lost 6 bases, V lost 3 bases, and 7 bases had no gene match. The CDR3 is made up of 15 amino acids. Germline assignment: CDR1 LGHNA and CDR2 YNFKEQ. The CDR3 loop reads CASSHGRLAAGELFF. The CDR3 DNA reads TGTGCCAGCAGCCATGGGAGGCTAGCGGCCGGGGAGCTGTTTTTT.

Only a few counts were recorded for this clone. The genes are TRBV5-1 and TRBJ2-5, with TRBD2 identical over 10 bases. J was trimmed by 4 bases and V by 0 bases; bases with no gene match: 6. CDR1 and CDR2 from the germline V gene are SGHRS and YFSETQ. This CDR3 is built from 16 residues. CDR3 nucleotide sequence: TGCGCCAGCAGCTTGGGGCTAGCGGGAGATAGAGAGACCCAGTACTTC. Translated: CASSLGLAGDRETQYF. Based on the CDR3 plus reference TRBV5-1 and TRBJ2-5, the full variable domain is KAGVTQTPRYLIKTRGQQVTLSCSPISGHRSVSWYQQTPGQGLQFLFEYFSETQRNKGNFPGRFSGRQFSNSRSEMNVSTLELGDSALYLCASSLGLAGDRETQYFGPGTRLLVL.

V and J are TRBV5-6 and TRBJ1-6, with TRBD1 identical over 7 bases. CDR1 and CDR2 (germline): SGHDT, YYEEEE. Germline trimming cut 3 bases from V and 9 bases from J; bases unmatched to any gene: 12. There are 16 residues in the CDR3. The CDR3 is CASSWGVTGISSPLHF. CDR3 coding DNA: TGTGCCAGCAGCTGGGGTGTGACAGGGATAAGTTCACCCCTCCACTTT.

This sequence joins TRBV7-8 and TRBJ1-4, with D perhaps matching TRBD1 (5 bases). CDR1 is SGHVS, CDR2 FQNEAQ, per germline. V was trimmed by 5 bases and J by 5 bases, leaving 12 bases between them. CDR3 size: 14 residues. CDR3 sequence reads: CASSPRVINEKLFF. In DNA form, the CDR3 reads TGTGCCAGCAGCCCCAGGGTTATCAATGAAAAACTGTTTTTT.

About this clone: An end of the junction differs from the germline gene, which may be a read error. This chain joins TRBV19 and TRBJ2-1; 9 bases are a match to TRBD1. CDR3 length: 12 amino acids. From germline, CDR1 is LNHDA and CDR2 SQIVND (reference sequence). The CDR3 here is CASRQAGTGFLF. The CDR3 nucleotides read TGTGCCAGTAGGCAGGCGGGGACAGGGTTTCTCTTC.

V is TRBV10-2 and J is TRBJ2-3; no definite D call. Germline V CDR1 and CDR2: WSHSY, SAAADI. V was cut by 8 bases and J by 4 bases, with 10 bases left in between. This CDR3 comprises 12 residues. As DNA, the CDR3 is TGCGCCAGCTCCAGATTGGCAGATACGCAGTATTTT. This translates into CASSRLADTQYF.

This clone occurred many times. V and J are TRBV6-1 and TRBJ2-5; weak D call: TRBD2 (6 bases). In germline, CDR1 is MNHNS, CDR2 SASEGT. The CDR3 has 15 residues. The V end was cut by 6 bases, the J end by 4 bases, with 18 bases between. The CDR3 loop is CASSNGQLEGETQYF. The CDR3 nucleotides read TGTGCCAGCAGCAACGGGCAACTGGAGGGAGAGACCCAGTACTTC.

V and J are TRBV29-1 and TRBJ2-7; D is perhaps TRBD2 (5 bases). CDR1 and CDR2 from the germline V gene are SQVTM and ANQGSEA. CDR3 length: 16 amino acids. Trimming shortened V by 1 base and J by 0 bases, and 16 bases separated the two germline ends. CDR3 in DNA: TGCAGCGTTGAAGGGGGTCGGGGTCCGGGCTCCTACGAGCAGTACTTC. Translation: CSVEGGRGPGSYEQYF.

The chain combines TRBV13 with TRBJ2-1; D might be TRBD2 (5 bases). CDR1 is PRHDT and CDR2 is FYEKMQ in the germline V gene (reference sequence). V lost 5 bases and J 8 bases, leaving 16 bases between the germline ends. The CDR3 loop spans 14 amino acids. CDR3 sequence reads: CASSRGAKSYEQFF. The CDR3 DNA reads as TGTGCCAGCAGCCGGGGTGCCAAGAGCTATGAGCAGTTCTTC. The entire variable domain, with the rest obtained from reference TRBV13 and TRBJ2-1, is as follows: AAGVIQSPRHLIKEKRETATLKCYPIPRHDTVYWYQQGPGQDPQFLISFYEKMQSDKGSIPDRFSAQQFSDYHSELNMSSLELGDSALYFCASSRGAKSYEQFFGPGTRLTVL.

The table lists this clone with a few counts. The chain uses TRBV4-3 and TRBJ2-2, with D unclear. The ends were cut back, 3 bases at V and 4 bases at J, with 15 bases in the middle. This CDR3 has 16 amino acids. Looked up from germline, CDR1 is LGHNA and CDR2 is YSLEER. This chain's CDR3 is CASSQRYPEPTGELFF. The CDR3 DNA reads TGCGCCAGCAGCCAGAGGTACCCCGAACCCACCGGGGAGCTGTTTTTT.

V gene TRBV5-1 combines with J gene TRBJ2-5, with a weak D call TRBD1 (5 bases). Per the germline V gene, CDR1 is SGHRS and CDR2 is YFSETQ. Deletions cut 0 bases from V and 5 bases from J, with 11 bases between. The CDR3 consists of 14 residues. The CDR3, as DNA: TGCGCCAGCAGCTTGGTACCAGGGTCGGAGACCCAGTACTTC. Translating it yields CASSLVPGSETQYF.